These 9 T cell receptor beta chains came from one sample sequenced in a study of Ad26.COV2.S vaccination and SARS-CoV-2 variants. Treatment reported: 15 to 20 received Ad26.COV2.S at low or high dose, single or two shots; about 5 received placebo; per-sample allocation not given. It was on day 63 after the first vaccine or placebo injection that samples were taken. Method: immunoSEQ multiplex PCR; TCRdb's copy keeps in-frame clones and lacks some. The table shows about 680,000 clones, with around 89% occurring only once. Specimen: peripheral blood, collected in a trial of Ad26.COV2.S vaccine versus placebo. The receptor source for this set is a person aged 18-60 years who received the Ad26.COV2.S COVID-19 vaccine or a placebo.

This clone was detected only once. The chain links TRBV10-3 to TRBJ2-1, with 9 nucleotides matching TRBD1. The CDR3 is 14 amino acids. The V gene end was trimmed by 3 bases and the J gene end by 6 bases; junction bases not matched to a gene: 3. Germline CDR1 reads ENHRY; CDR2 reads SYGVKD. In nucleotides, the CDR3 is TGTGCCATCAGTGAAGGGGACAGGGTCAATGAGCAGTTCTTC. The encoded protein is CAISEGDRVNEQFF.

This clone has only one observation. V gene TRBV6-5 combines with J gene TRBJ1-2; D remains ambiguous. Germline V gene data show CDR1 as MNHEY and CDR2 as SVGAGI. This CDR3 region has 11 residues. Deletions cut 5 bases from V and 6 bases from J, with 7 bases between. Here the CDR3 reads CASSTKNGYTF. In nucleotides, the CDR3 is TGTGCCAGCAGTACTAAGAATGGCTACACCTTC.

The gene calls are TRBV5-1 and TRBJ2-3, with D unclear. The germline V and J ends were trimmed by 0 bases and 2 bases, with 10 bases remaining between them. The CDR3 is made up of 15 amino acids. Germline values: CDR1 SGHRS, CDR2 YFSETQ. The CDR3 loop is CASSLAGSPTDTQYF. CDR3 in DNA: TGCGCCAGCAGCTTGGCCGGGTCTCCCACAGATACGCAGTATTTT.

V is TRBV6-2 or TRBV6-3 and J is TRBJ2-3; D is possibly TRBD1 (6 bases). Germline CDR1 reads MNHEY; CDR2 reads SVGEGT. This CDR3 is 14 amino acids long. With 4 bases removed from V and 2 bases from J, the gap between germline ends came to 10 bases. CDR3 sequence (DNA): TGTGCCAGCAGTTCCGGGACACACACAGATACGCAGTATTTT. Its protein is CASSSGTHTDTQYF.

This clone was seen a single time. This chain uses TRBV9 with TRBJ2-2, with 9 bases aligning to TRBD1. J was trimmed by 5 bases and V by 3 bases; bases with no gene match: 5. Per germline, CDR1 SGDLS and CDR2 YYNGEE. The CDR3 length is 15 residues. The CDR3: CASSADRGRTGELFF. The DNA for the CDR3 is TGTGCCAGCAGCGCCGACAGGGGGAGGACCGGGGAGCTGTTTTTT. The entire variable domain, with the rest obtained from reference TRBV9 and TRBJ2-2, is as follows: DSGVTQTPKHLITATGQRVTLRCSPRSGDLSVYWYQQSLDQGLQFLIQYYNGEERAKGNILERFSAQQFPDLHSELNLSSLELGDSALYFCASSADRGRTGELFFGEGSRLTVL.

The V and J genes are TRBV7-2 and TRBJ2-7; TRBD1 matches 8 bases. From germline, CDR1 is SGHTA and CDR2 FQGNSA. J gave up 0 bases and V 5 bases, and 6 bases lay outside the gene matches. There are 15 residues in the CDR3. CDR3 sequence (DNA): TGTGCCAGCAGCGTTACAGGGGGAAGCTCCTACGAGCAGTACTTC. It codes for CASSVTGGSSYEQYF.

The V gene is TRBV5-1, the J gene TRBJ2-7; D gene unclear. Trimming left V 4 bases short and J 0 bases short, with 17 bases between. The CDR3 is 16 amino acids. Germline CDR1 is SGHRS and CDR2 is YFSETQ. The CDR3 DNA follows: TGCGCCAGCAGCGCTATGTGGGCAGGTATCTCCTACGAGCAGTACTTC. Translating gives CASSAMWAGISYEQYF.

The chain joins TRBV5-1 to TRBJ2-2; 16 bases are shared with TRBD2. Germline trimming cut 3 bases from V and 4 bases from J; bases unmatched to any gene: 3. There are 17 residues in the CDR3. CDR1 SGHRS and CDR2 YFSETQ come from the germline V gene. CDR3 nucleotides: TGCGCCAGCAGCTCGGGACTAGCGGGGGGGAGCACCGGGGAGCTGTTTTTT. Its protein is CASSSGLAGGSTGELFF.

The chain couples TRBV5-1 to TRBJ2-7; D gene ambiguous. CDR3 length: 14 residues. The V end was cut by 0 bases, the J end by 2 bases, with 9 bases between. The germline V gene has CDR1 SGHRS and CDR2 YFSETQ. The CDR3 sequence is CASSLADNPYEQYF. The CDR3 region has the DNA TGCGCCAGCAGCTTGGCCGACAACCCCTACGAGCAGTACTTC.